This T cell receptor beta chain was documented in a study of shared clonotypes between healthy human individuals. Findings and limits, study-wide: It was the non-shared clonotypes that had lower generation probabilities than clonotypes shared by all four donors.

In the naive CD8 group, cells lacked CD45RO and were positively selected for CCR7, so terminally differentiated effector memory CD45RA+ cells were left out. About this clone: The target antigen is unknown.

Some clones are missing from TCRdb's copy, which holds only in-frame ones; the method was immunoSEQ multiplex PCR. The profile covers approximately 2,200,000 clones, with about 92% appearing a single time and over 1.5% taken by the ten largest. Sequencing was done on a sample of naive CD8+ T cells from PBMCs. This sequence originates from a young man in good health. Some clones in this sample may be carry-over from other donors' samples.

CDR3 in DNA: TGTGCCAGCAGCGAAGGAAATTCACCCCTCCACTTT. It encodes CASSEGNSPLHF. The chain recombines TRBV9 with TRBJ1-6; unclear D gene. Trimming pared 3 bases from V and 7 bases from J, leaving 5 bases between. The CDR3 has 12 amino acids. Germline V gives CDR1 SGDLS, CDR2 YYNGEE.